What follows are 31 T cell receptor beta chains derived from one specimen sequenced in a study of shared clonotypes between healthy human individuals. Profiling relied on immunoSEQ multiplex PCR, and the TCRdb table lists in-frame clones only, not all of them. The top ten clones hold nearly 1.5% of a sample with about 960,000 clones, about three quarters of them seen once. Sequencing was carried out using memory CD4+ T cells sorted from blood. As for subset: CD45RA-negative fraction. These receptors all stem from a man in his late teens or twenties in good health.

This sequence joins TRBV6-5 and TRBJ2-1; the D gene is possibly TRBD2 (6 bases). This CDR3 is built from 14 residues. Germline values: CDR1 MNHEY, CDR2 SVGAGI. The V and J ends lost 3 bases and 4 bases respectively, with 10 bases between them. The CDR3: CASSYSGAYNEQFF. The DNA for the CDR3 is TGTGCCAGCAGTTATAGCGGAGCTTACAATGAGCAGTTCTTC.

V is TRBV6-1 and J is TRBJ2-2, with D unclear. Germline CDR1 and CDR2: MNHNS and SASEGT. CDR3 length equals 13 residues. V lost 4 bases to trimming and J lost 5 bases, with 8 bases between them. The CDR3 nucleotides are TGTGCCAGCAGTGCGCCGGAGACCGGGGAGCTGTTTTTT. The encoded protein is CASSAPETGELFF.

V is TRBV7-8 and J is TRBJ2-1; 8 bases line up with TRBD1. Per germline, CDR1 SGHVS and CDR2 FQNEAQ. CDR3 length equals 16 residues. The V and J ends lost 5 bases and 3 bases, in that order; junction bases with no gene match: 9. Written as DNA, the CDR3 is TGTGCCAGCAGCACGTTCGACAGGGGCCTCTACAATGAGCAGTTCTTC. The encoded protein is CASSTFDRGLYNEQFF.

The chain combines TRBV28 with TRBJ2-4; TRBD1 is a possible D gene (5 bases). V dropped 5 bases and J dropped 1 base, with 12 bases sitting between them. CDR3 length: 15 amino acids. In germline, CDR1 is MDHEN, CDR2 SYDVKM. CDR3 sequence reads: CASSPRQQAKNIQYF. CDR3 bases: TGTGCCAGCAGTCCTAGACAGCAGGCCAAAAACATTCAGTACTTC.

Many counts were recorded for this clone. The rearrangement links TRBV7-9 to TRBJ1-6; D may be TRBD1 (6 bases). Germline CDR1 SEHNR, CDR2 FQNEAQ (reference sequence). This CDR3 comprises 13 residues. V lost 8 bases and J 7 bases, leaving 12 bases between the germline ends. The CDR3 DNA follows: TGTGCCAGCGGCAGGGGAATAAATTCACCCCTCCACTTT. It encodes CASGRGINSPLHF.

This clone has just one count. The chain couples TRBV2 to TRBJ2-1, with D perhaps TRBD2 (5 bases). Per the germline V gene, CDR1 is SNHLY and CDR2 is FYNNEI. The CDR3 totals 16 residues. V shed 4 bases and J shed 0 bases, with 13 bases lying between them. Here the CDR3 DNA reads TGTGCCAGCAGTGGGGGAGCGGCTTTCTCCTACAATGAGCAGTTCTTC. As protein: CASSGGAAFSYNEQFF.

The chain employs TRBV27 and TRBJ2-7, with D unclear. The CDR3 totals 13 residues. The V end lost 6 bases, the J end lost 9 bases, and 18 bases lay between the germline ends. Germline CDR1 and CDR2: MNHEY and SMNVEV (reference sequence). The CDR3 here is CASRALDSMGQYF. In DNA form, the CDR3 reads TGTGCCAGCAGGGCACTTGATTCTATGGGGCAGTACTTC.

In this sample, this clone turned up once. The chain combines TRBV13 with TRBJ2-5; D gene ambiguous. The CDR3 has 13 residues. Germline CDR1 PRHDT, CDR2 FYEKMQ (reference sequence). V was cut by 2 bases and J by 3 bases, with 7 bases left in between. The CDR3: CASSLPNKETQYF. For the CDR3, the DNA is TGTGCCAGCAGCTTACCAAACAAAGAGACCCAGTACTTC.

The chain recombines TRBV10-3 with TRBJ2-2; D call uncertain. The V and J ends lost 8 bases and 1 base respectively, with 8 bases between them. Germline V lookup: CDR1 ENHRY, CDR2 SYGVKD. The CDR3 sequence is 13 residues long. In DNA form, the CDR3 reads TGTGCCATCTCGGCAGGGAACACCGGGGAGCTGTTTTTT. It translates to CAISAGNTGELFF.

The chain joins TRBV7-3 to TRBJ1-6, with a possible D match to TRBD1 (6 bases). Germline assignment: CDR1 SGHTA and CDR2 FQGTGA. The CDR3 covers 14 residues. The V gene lost 5 bases and the J gene lost 9 bases, with 14 bases spanning the gap. CDR3 loop: CASSAGGAGSPLHF. Here the CDR3 DNA reads TGTGCCAGCAGCGCTGGGGGGGCTGGTTCACCCCTCCACTTT. Supplemented by reference TRBV7-3 and TRBJ1-6, the full variable domain reads GAGVSQTPSNKVTEKGKYVELRCDPISGHTALYWYRQSLGQGPEFLIYFQGTGAADDSGLPNDRFFAVRPEGSVSTLKIQRTERGDSAVYLCASSAGGAGSPLHFGNGTRLTVT.

The chain uses TRBV7-9 and TRBJ1-2, with 7 bases identical to TRBD1. CDR1 SEHNR and CDR2 FQNEAQ come from the germline V gene (reference sequence). With 4 bases clipped from V and 2 bases from J, the junction kept 10 bases outside the gene matches. CDR3 length: 16 residues. The CDR3 here is CASSSQMPGQNYGYTF. CDR3 bases: TGTGCCAGCAGCTCGCAAATGCCGGGACAGAACTATGGCTACACCTTC.

This chain connects TRBV7-8 to TRBJ2-3; D is possibly TRBD2 (5 bases). CDR1 SGHVS and CDR2 FQNEAQ come from the germline V gene. The V and J ends lost 6 bases and 0 bases respectively, with 10 bases between them. CDR3 length: 14 amino acids. CDR3 sequence: CASSSGYSTDTQYF. CDR3 in DNA: TGTGCCAGCAGTTCGGGGTACAGCACAGATACGCAGTATTTT.

The chain combines TRBV5-1 with TRBJ2-5; TRBD2 aligns across 9 bases. The germline CDR1 and CDR2 sequences are SGHRS and YFSETQ. The CDR3 contains 17 residues. Germline trimming cut 0 bases from V and 5 bases from J; bases unmatched to any gene: 11. The CDR3 loop reads CASSLAPSGAFWETQYF. The CDR3 DNA reads TGCGCCAGCAGCTTGGCGCCTAGCGGGGCGTTTTGGGAGACCCAGTACTTC. The full variable domain, rest sourced from reference TRBV5-1 and TRBJ2-5, is KAGVTQTPRYLIKTRGQQVTLSCSPISGHRSVSWYQQTPGQGLQFLFEYFSETQRNKGNFPGRFSGRQFSNSRSEMNVSTLELGDSALYLCASSLAPSGAFWETQYFGPGTRLLVL.

The chain is built from TRBV19 and TRBJ2-2; no clear D. CDR3 size: 13 residues. The germline V and J ends were trimmed by 5 bases and 6 bases, with 10 bases remaining between them. In germline, CDR1 is LNHDA, CDR2 SQIVND (reference sequence). CDR3 sequence reads: CASSPEDPGELFF. For the CDR3, the DNA is TGTGCCAGTAGTCCCGAGGATCCCGGGGAGCTGTTTTTT.

This sequence joins TRBV7-3 and TRBJ1-1; weak D call: TRBD1 (6 bases). Germline CDR1 is SGHTA and CDR2 is FQGTGA. The CDR3 length is 14 residues. The V end lost 1 base, the J end lost 4 bases, and 10 bases lay between the germline ends. The CDR3 protein is CASSLMTRGTEAFF. CDR3 coding DNA: TGTGCCAGCAGCTTAATGACCAGGGGCACTGAAGCTTTCTTT.

V usage is TRBV28 and J usage is TRBJ2-5; no clear D. The CDR3 runs to 13 residues. Germline V gene sequence: CDR1 MDHEN, CDR2 SYDVKM. Trimming shortened V by 3 bases and J by 5 bases, and 10 bases separated the two germline ends. The chain's CDR3 is CASSLRKPETQYF. The CDR3 region has the DNA TGTGCCAGCAGTTTGCGAAAACCGGAGACCCAGTACTTC.

The gene calls are TRBV10-3 and TRBJ1-1; possibly TRBD1 for D (6 bases). This CDR3 has 13 amino acids. The germline CDR1 and CDR2 sequences are ENHRY and SYGVKD. Trimming left V 6 bases short and J 1 base short, with 9 bases between. CDR3 nucleotides: TGTGCCATCAGGGGGGCTTCGAACACTGAAGCTTTCTTT. Its translation: CAIRGASNTEAFF.

The rearrangement links TRBV30 to TRBJ2-1, with TRBD2 identical over 8 bases. Per the germline V gene, CDR1 is GTSNPN and CDR2 is SVGIG (reference sequence). V shed 2 bases, J shed 4 bases, and the junction held 4 bases outside the gene matches. The CDR3 runs to 14 residues. DNA for the CDR3: TGTGCCTGGAGTAACAGCGGGAGTTACAATGAGCAGTTCTTC. Residues: CAWSNSGSYNEQFF.

The chain carries TRBV28 and TRBJ2-7, with TRBD2 matching over 11 bases. The germline gives CDR1 MDHEN, CDR2 SYDVKM. The V segment lost 4 bases and the J segment 4 bases; nucleotides outside the gene matches: 6. The CDR3 totals 15 residues. CDR3 coding DNA: TGTGCCAGCAGTTCGTTAGCGGGGGGGCTATACGAGCAGTACTTC. This gives the protein CASSSLAGGLYEQYF.

The chain is built from TRBV5-1 and TRBJ2-4; possibly TRBD1 for D (6 bases). V lost 5 bases and J 0 bases, leaving 12 bases between the germline ends. This CDR3 is built from 15 residues. Looked up from germline, CDR1 is SGHRS and CDR2 is YFSETQ. In DNA form, the CDR3 reads TGCGCCAGCAGTCTACAGGGCTTAGCCAAAAACATTCAGTACTTC. Amino acids: CASSLQGLAKNIQYF. Full variable domain (missing parts from reference TRBV5-1 and TRBJ2-4): KAGVTQTPRYLIKTRGQQVTLSCSPISGHRSVSWYQQTPGQGLQFLFEYFSETQRNKGNFPGRFSGRQFSNSRSEMNVSTLELGDSALYLCASSLQGLAKNIQYFGAGTRLSVL.

Regarding this clone: A much larger clone is a single base away; this may be a read error. Distinct nucleotide sequences in the sample also encode this CDR3. This chain links TRBV7-6 with TRBJ2-2; D is uncertain. The V end lost 1 base, the J end lost 1 base, and 1 base lay between the germline ends. From germline, CDR1 is SGHVS and CDR2 FNYEAQ. The CDR3 is 13 amino acids. CDR3 residues: CASSLGNTGELFF. The CDR3 nucleotides read TGTGCCAGCAGCTTAGGGAACACCGGGGAGCTGTTTTTT. Variable domain in full (rest from reference TRBV7-6 and TRBJ2-2): GAGVSQSPRYKVTKRGQDVALRCDPISGHVSLYWYRQALGQGPEFLTYFNYEAQQDKSGLPNDRFSAERPEGSISTLTIQRTEQRDSAMYRCASSLGNTGELFFGEGSRLTVL.

The chain has TRBV5-1 and TRBJ2-3, with TRBD2 matching over 8 bases. V dropped 0 bases and J dropped 0; count of bases not matched to a gene: 6. The CDR3 extends over 17 amino acids. CDR1 SGHRS and CDR2 YFSETQ come from the germline V gene. The DNA for the CDR3 is TGCGCCAGCAGCTTGGCCGGGGCTAGCGGGAGCACAGATACGCAGTATTTT. It codes for CASSLAGASGSTDTQYF.

The V and J genes are TRBV9 and TRBJ1-1, with D unresolved. Germline CDR1 and CDR2: SGDLS and YYNGEE. The V end was cut by 3 bases, the J end by 2 bases, with 20 bases between. The CDR3 is made up of 17 amino acids. The CDR3 loop is CASSALGRAEVNTEAFF. CDR3 in DNA: TGTGCCAGCAGCGCCTTGGGAAGGGCAGAAGTAAACACTGAAGCTTTCTTT. Combining the CDR3 with reference TRBV9 and TRBJ1-1 gives the whole variable domain DSGVTQTPKHLITATGQRVTLRCSPRSGDLSVYWYQQSLDQGLQFLIQYYNGEERAKGNILERFSAQQFPDLHSELNLSSLELGDSALYFCASSALGRAEVNTEAFFGQGTRLTVV.

The chain couples TRBV7-6 to TRBJ2-7, with D possibly TRBD2 on 5 matching bases. The CDR3 runs to 14 residues. V lost 3 bases, J lost 6 bases, and 15 bases lay in between. Germline V gives CDR1 SGHVS, CDR2 FNYEAQ. The CDR3 loop reads CASSLLGITAEQYF. In nucleotides, the CDR3 is TGTGCCAGCAGCTTGCTCGGGATCACCGCCGAGCAGTACTTC.

V and J are TRBV27 and TRBJ2-7; 7 nucleotides agree with TRBD1. With V trimmed by 7 bases and J by 0 bases, 12 bases remained unmatched. Germline-derived CDR1 and CDR2 are MNHEY and SMNVEV (reference sequence). The CDR3 loop spans 16 amino acids. The CDR3 sequence is CASKKVPGTASYEQYF. The CDR3 DNA reads as TGTGCCAGCAAGAAGGTCCCCGGGACAGCCTCCTACGAGCAGTACTTC.

This clone occurred many times. The rearrangement links TRBV5-1 to TRBJ2-1; 7 bases agree with TRBD2. Germline loops: CDR1 SGHRS, CDR2 YFSETQ. After removal of 0 bases from V and 7 bases from J, the junction contained 7 bases not matched to a gene. The CDR3 sequence is 15 residues long. The CDR3 nucleotides are TGCGCCAGCAGCTTGGGCGGGAGTATGTGGAATGAGCAGTTCTTC. It yields the protein CASSLGGSMWNEQFF.

The V call is TRBV6-5, the J call TRBJ2-2, with 8 bases that match TRBD2. Germline V gene lookup returns CDR1 MNHEY and CDR2 SVGAGI. The CDR3 spans 14 residues. J lost 5 bases, V lost 6 bases, and 5 bases had no gene match. The CDR3 spells CASSPPGGTGELFF. CDR3 DNA: TGTGCCAGCAGCCCCCCGGGGGGGACCGGGGAGCTGTTTTTT.

The chain is built from TRBV6-1 and TRBJ2-2, with D tentatively TRBD1 (5 bases). The germline V and J ends were trimmed by 2 bases and 6 bases, with 19 bases remaining between them. Germline assignment: CDR1 MNHNS and CDR2 SASEGT. The CDR3 runs 17 residues. This CDR3 reads CASSEPRSRAVSGELFF. CDR3 coding DNA: TGTGCCAGCAGTGAACCCCGGAGCAGGGCAGTCTCCGGGGAGCTGTTTTTT.

The CDR3 DNA sequence: TGTGCCAGCAGCGTAGGCCAGGGAAGGGGGCAGTATTTT. This codes for CASSVGQGRGQYF. The genes are TRBV9 and TRBJ2-3; D perhaps matches TRBD1 (5 bases). This CDR3 comprises 13 residues. Germline-derived CDR1 and CDR2 are SGDLS and YYNGEE. Trimming cost V 0 bases and J 11 bases, with 13 bases left between them.

The chain links TRBV25-1 to TRBJ2-1; perhaps TRBD2 as D (6 bases). With 1 base removed from V and 5 bases from J, the gap between germline ends came to 12 bases. CDR1 and CDR2 (germline): MGHDK, SYGVNS. The CDR3 has 15 residues. The CDR3 loop is CASSEWRDQNNEQFF. The CDR3 DNA sequence: TGTGCCAGCAGTGAATGGAGGGACCAGAACAATGAGCAGTTCTTC. The whole variable domain, filled in from reference TRBV25-1 and TRBJ2-1, reads EADIYQTPRYLVIGTGKKITLECSQTMGHDKMYWYQQDPGMELHLIHYSYGVNSTEKGDLSSESTVSRIRTEHFPLTLESARPSHTSQYLCASSEWRDQNNEQFFGPGTRLTVL.

V is TRBV6-1 and J is TRBJ1-4, with 7 bases aligning to TRBD1. Germline V lookup: CDR1 MNHNS, CDR2 SASEGT. Trimming took 6 bases from V and 7 from J; bases not matched to a gene: 5. The CDR3 has 13 residues. The CDR3 is CASSSTGLEKLFF. The CDR3 coding sequence is TGTGCCAGCAGCTCGACAGGGCTTGAAAAACTGTTTTTT.